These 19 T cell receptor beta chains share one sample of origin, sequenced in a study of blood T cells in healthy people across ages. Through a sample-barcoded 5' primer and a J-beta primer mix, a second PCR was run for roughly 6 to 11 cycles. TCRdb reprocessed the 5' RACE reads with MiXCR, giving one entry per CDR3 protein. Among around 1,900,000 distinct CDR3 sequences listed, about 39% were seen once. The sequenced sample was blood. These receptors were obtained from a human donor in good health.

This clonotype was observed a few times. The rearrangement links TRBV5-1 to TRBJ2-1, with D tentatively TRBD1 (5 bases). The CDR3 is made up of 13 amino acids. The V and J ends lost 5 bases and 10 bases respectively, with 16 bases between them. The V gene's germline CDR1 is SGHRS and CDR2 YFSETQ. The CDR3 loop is CASSLLLGEEQFF. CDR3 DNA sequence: TGCGCCAGCAGTTTATTGCTAGGGGAAGAGCAGTTCTTC.

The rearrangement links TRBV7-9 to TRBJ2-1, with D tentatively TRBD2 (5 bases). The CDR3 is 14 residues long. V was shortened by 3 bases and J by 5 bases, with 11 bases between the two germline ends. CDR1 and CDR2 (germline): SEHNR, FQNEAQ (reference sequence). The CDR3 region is CASSFGEGDNEQFF. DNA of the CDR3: TGTGCCAGCAGCTTCGGTGAGGGAGACAATGAGCAGTTCTTC.

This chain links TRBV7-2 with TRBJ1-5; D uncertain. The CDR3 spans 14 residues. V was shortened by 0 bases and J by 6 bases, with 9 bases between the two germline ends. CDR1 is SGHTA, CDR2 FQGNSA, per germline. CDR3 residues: CASSLAPGGQPQHF. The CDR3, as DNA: TGTGCCAGCAGCTTAGCCCCCGGTGGTCAGCCCCAGCATTTT.

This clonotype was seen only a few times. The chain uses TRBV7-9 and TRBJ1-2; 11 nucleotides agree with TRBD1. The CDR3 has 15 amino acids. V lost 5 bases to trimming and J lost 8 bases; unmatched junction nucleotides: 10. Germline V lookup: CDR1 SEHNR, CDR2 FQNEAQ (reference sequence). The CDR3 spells CASSLPTDRGLGYTF. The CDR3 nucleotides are TGTGCCAGCAGCCTCCCCACGGACAGGGGGCTAGGCTACACCTTC. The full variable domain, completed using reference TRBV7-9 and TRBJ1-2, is DTGVSQNPRHKITKRGQNVTFRCDPISEHNRLYWYRQTLGQGPEFLTYFQNEAQLEKSRLLSDRFSAERPKGSFSTLEIQRTEQGDSAMYLCASSLPTDRGLGYTFGSGTRLTVV.

CDR3 residues: CASTWRGVGAEAFF. The CDR3 bases are TGTGCCAGCACATGGCGGGGGGTCGGGGCTGAAGCTTTCTTT. The chain combines TRBV6-2 or TRBV6-3 with TRBJ1-1, with D perhaps matching TRBD1 (5 bases). V was pared by 7 bases and J by 6 bases, with 18 bases between. The CDR3 loop spans 14 amino acids. Germline V lookup: CDR1 MNHEY, CDR2 SVGEGT.

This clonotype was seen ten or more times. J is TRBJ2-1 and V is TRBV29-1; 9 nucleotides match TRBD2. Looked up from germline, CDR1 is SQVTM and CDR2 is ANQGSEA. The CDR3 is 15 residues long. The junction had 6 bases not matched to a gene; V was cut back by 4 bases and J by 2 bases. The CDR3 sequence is CSVAPSGVTYNEQFF. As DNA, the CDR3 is TGCAGCGTTGCCCCTAGCGGGGTTACCTACAATGAGCAGTTCTTC.

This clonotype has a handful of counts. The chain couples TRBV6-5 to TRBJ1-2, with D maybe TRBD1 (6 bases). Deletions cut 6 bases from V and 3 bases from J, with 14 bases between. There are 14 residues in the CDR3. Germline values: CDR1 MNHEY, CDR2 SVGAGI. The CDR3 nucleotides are TGTGCCAGCAGCCCCGGGGGGGCCCACTATGGCTACACCTTC. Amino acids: CASSPGGAHYGYTF.

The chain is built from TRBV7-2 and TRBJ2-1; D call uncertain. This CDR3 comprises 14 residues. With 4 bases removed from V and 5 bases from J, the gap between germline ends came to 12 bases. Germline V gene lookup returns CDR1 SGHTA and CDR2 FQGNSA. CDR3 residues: CASSSLRHDNEQFF. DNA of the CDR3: TGTGCCAGCAGCTCTTTGCGTCATGACAATGAGCAGTTCTTC. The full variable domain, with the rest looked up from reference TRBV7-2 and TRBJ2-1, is GAGVSQSPSNKVTEKGKDVELRCDPISGHTALYWYRQSLGQGLEFLIYFQGNSAPDKSGLPSDRFSAERTGGSVSTLTIQRTQQEDSAVYLCASSSLRHDNEQFFGPGTRLTVL.

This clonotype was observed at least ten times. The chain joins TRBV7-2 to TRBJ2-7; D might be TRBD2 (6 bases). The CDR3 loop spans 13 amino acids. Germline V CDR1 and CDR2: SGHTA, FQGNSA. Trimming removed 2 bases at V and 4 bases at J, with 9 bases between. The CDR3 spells CASSLLAGYEQYF. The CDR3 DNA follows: TGTGCCAGCAGCTTATTGGCGGGGTACGAGCAGTACTTC.

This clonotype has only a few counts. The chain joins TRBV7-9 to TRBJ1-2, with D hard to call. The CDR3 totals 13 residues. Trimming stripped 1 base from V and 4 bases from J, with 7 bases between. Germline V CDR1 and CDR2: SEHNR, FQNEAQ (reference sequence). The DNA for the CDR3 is TGTGCCAGCAGCTTAGTACAGTCCTATGGCTACACCTTC. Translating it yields CASSLVQSYGYTF.

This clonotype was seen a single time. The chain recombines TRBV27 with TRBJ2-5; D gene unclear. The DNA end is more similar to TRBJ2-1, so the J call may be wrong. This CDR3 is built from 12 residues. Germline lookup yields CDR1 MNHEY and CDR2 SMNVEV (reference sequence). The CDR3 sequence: CASSWLQETQFF. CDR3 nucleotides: TGTGCCAGCAGTTGGCTCCAAGAGACCCAGTTCTTC.

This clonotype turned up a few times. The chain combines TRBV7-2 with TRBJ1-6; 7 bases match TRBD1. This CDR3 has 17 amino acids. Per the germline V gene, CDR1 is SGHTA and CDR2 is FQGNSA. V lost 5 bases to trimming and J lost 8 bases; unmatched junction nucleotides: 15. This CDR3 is CASSLGGGSFGDSPLHF. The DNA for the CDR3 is TGTGCCAGCAGCCTAGGGGGCGGTTCATTCGGGGATTCACCCCTCCACTTT.

The DNA of the CDR3 is TGTGCCAGCAGCCCGGGGGGTAGCGGGGGGTTCTACAATGAGCAGTTCTTC. Residues: CASSPGGSGGFYNEQFF. The chain uses TRBV7-6 and TRBJ2-1, with 10 bases lining up with TRBD2. CDR1 is SGHVS, CDR2 FNYEAQ, per germline. V shed 5 bases, J shed 3 bases, and the junction held 10 bases outside the gene matches. CDR3 length equals 17 residues.

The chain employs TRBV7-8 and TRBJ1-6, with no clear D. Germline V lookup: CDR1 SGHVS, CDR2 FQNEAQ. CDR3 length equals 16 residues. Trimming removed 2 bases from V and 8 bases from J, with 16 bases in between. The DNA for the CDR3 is TGTGCCAGCAGCTTAAAATTCGGTCCGTGGGATTCACCCCTCCACTTT. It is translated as CASSLKFGPWDSPLHF.

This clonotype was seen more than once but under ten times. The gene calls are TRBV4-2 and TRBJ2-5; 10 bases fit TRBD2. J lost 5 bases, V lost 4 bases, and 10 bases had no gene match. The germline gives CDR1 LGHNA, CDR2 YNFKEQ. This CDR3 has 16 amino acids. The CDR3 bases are TGTGCCAGCAGCCCCCTTCTAGCGGGGGTAGGGGAGACCCAGTACTTC. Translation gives CASSPLLAGVGETQYF.

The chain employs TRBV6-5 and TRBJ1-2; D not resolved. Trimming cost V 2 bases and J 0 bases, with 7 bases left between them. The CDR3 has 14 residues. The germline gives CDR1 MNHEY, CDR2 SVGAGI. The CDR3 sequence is CASSYGVANYGYTF. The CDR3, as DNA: TGTGCCAGCAGTTACGGGGTAGCTAACTATGGCTACACCTTC.

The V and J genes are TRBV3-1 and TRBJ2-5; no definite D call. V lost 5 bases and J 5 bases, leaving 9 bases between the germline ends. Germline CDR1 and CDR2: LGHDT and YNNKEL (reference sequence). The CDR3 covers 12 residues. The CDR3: CASSAHWETQYF. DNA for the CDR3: TGTGCCAGCAGCGCCCACTGGGAGACCCAGTACTTC.

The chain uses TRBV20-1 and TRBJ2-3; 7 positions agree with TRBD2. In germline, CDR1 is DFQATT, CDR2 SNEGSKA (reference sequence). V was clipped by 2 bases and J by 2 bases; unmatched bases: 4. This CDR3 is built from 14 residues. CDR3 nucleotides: TGCAGTGCTAGATCCGGGGGGAACACAGATACGCAGTATTTT. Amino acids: CSARSGGNTDTQYF.

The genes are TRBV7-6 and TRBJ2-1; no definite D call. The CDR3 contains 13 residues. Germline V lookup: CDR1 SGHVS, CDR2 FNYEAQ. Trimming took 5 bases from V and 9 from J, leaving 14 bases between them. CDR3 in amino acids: CASSPLILSEQFF. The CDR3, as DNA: TGTGCCAGCAGCCCCTTAATACTAAGTGAGCAGTTCTTC.